There are a few counts of the clone carrying this T cell receptor (beta chain). The antigen remains unidentified. The data derive from a study of beta chain features in type 1 diabetes. Study details: Examination spanned around 110,000,000 sorted cells from all samples.

The CDR3 spans 12 residues. Trimming removed 6 bases from V and 9 bases from J, with 9 bases in between. Germline assignment: CDR1 SGHDN and CDR2 FVKESK. Study findings and constraints: PCR could preferentially amplify shorter templates, alike in patients and controls.

Every single donor gave one heparinised blood draw, and these averaged approximately 100 mL. Cell sorting via CD45RO/CCR7/CD25/CD127/CD95/CD27 was performed to obtain CD4+ naive, central memory, regulatory and stem cell-like memory cells. Reverse transcription of all isolated RNA meant that expressed TCRB transcripts were sequenced. TCRdb's copy holds only in-frame clones and misses some; the assay was immunoSEQ multiplex PCR. The data contain roughly 40,000 clones, around 49% of them singletons. The TCR sequence derives from a young woman in good health. The chain recombines TRBV14 with TRBJ1-6; perhaps TRBD1 as D (6 bases). Sequencing used central memory CD4+ T cells from blood. CDR3 region: CASSTGFSPLHF. The CDR3 DNA reads TGTGCCAGCAGTACAGGGTTTTCACCCCTCCACTTT.